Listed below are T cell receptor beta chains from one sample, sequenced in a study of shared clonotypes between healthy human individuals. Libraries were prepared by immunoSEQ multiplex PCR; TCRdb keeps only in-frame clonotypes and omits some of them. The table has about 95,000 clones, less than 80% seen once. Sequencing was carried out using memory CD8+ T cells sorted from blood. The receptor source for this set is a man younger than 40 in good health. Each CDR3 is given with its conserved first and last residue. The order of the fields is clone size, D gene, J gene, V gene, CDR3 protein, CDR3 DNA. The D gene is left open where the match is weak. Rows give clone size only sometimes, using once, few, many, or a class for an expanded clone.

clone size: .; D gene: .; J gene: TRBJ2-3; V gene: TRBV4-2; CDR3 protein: CASSPPNLAYTQYF; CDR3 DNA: TGTGCCAGCAGCCCACCGAATCTCGCCTATACGCAGTATTTT
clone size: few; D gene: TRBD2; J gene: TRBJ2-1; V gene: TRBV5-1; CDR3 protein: CASSPPEREYNEQFF; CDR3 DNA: TGCGCCAGCAGCCCTCCGGAGCGGGAGTACAATGAGCAGTTCTTC
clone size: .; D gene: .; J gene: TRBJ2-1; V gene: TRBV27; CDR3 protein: CASSSRGGRVYNEQFF; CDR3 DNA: TGTGCCAGCAGCTCCCGAGGGGGGAGAGTGTACAATGAGCAGTTCTTC
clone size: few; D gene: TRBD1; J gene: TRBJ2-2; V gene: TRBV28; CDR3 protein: CASSGDREGPGELFF; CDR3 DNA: TGTGCCAGCAGTGGGGACAGGGAGGGGCCCGGGGAGCTGTTTTTT
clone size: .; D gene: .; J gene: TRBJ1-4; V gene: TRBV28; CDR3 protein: CASSSAEAGKEKLFF; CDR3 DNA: TGTGCCAGCAGTTCCGCCGAGGCAGGGAAGGAAAAACTGTTTTTT
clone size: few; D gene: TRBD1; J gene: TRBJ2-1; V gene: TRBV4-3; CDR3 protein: CASSKGTGGSYNEQFF; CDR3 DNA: TGCGCCAGCAGCAAAGGGACAGGGGGCTCCTACAATGAGCAGTTCTTC
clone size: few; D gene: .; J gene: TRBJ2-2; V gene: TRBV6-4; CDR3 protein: CASSAGGSTGELFF; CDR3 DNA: TGTGCCAGCAGTGCGGGGGGCAGCACCGGGGAGCTGTTTTTT
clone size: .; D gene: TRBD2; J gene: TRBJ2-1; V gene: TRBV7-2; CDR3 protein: CASRAAGTSFDEQFF; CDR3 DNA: TGTGCCAGCAGAGCGGCCGGGACTAGCTTCGATGAGCAGTTCTTC
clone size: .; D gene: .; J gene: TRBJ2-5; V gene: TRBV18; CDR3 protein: CASSPLYRGAIQETQYF; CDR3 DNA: TGTGCCAGCTCACCGCTTTATCGAGGGGCCATTCAAGAGACCCAGTACTTC
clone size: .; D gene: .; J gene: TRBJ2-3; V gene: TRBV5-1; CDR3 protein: CASSYRGGAGDTQYF; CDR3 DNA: TGCGCCAGCAGCTACCGGGGCGGGGCCGGGGATACGCAGTATTTT
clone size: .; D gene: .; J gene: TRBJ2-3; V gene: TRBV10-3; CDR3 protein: CAITAKSASSFPDTQYF; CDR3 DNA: TGTGCCATCACCGCAAAGTCGGCTAGCTCCTTCCCAGATACGCAGTATTTT
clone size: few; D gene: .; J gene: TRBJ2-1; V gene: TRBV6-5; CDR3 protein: CASSTGSSYNEQFF; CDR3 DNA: TGTGCCAGCAGTACAGGGAGCTCCTACAATGAGCAGTTCTTC
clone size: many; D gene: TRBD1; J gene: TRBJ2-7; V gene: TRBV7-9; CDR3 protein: CASSSTLTDRPFYEQYF; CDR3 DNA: TGTGCCAGCAGCTCAACTCTGACGGACAGGCCGTTCTACGAGCAGTACTTC
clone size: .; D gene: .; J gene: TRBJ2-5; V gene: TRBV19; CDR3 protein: CASSRRGQETQYF; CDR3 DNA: TGTGCCAGTAGCCGTCGGGGCCAAGAGACCCAGTACTTC
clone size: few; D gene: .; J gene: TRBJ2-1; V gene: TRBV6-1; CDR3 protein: CASSEQESSYNEQFF; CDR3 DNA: TGTGCCAGCAGTGAACAGGAGAGCTCCTACAATGAGCAGTTCTTC
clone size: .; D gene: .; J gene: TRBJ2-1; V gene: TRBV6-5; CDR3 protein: CASSYWRVDNEQFF; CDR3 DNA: TGTGCCAGCAGTTACTGGAGGGTTGACAATGAGCAGTTCTTC
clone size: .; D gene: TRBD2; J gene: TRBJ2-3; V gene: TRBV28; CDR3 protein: CASSPPPSGRAPDTQYF; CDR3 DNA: TGTGCCAGCAGTCCCCCCCCCAGCGGGAGGGCCCCAGATACGCAGTATTTT
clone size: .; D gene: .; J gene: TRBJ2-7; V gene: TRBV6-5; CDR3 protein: CASSYAPPGVYEQYF; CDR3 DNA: TGTGCCAGCAGTTACGCGCCCCCGGGGGTTTACGAGCAGTACTTC
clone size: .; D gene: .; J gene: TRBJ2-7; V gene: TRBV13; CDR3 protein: CASSVHLYEQYF; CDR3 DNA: TGTGCCAGCAGCGTACACCTCTACGAGCAGTACTTC
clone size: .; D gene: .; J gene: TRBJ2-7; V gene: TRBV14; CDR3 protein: CASRPTGTNYEQYF; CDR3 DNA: TGTGCCAGCAGACCGACCGGGACAAACTACGAGCAGTACTTC
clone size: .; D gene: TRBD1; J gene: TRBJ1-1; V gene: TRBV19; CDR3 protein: CASTQGEGAEAFF; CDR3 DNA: TGTGCCAGTACGCAGGGGGAAGGCGCTGAAGCTTTCTTT
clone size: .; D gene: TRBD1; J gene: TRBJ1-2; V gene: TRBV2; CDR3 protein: CASREGANYGYTF; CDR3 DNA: TGTGCCAGCAGGGAGGGGGCGAACTATGGCTACACCTTC
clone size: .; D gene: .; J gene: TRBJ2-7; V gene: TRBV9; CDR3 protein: CASSVTGSAYYEQYF; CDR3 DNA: TGTGCCAGCAGCGTAACGGGGAGCGCTTATTACGAGCAGTACTTC
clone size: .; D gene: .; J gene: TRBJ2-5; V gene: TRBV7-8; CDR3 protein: CASSLREPRRETQYF; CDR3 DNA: TGTGCCAGCAGCCTCCGGGAGCCCAGGAGGGAGACCCAGTACTTC
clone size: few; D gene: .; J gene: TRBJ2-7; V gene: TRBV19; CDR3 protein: CATSTGTYEQYF; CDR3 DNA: TGTGCCACCTCGACAGGAACTTACGAGCAGTACTTC
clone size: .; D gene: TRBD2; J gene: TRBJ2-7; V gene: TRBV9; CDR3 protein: CASSSREGKDSYEQYF; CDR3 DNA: TGTGCCAGCAGCTCAAGGGAGGGGAAAGACTCCTACGAGCAGTACTTC
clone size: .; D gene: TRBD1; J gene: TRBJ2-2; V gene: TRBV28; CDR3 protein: CASSSTGQAPTGELFF; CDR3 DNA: TGTGCCAGCAGTAGTACGGGACAGGCCCCAACCGGGGAGCTGTTTTTT
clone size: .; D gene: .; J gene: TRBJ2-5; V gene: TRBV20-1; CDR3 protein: CSVLKLRAQYF; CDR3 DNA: TGCAGTGTCCTAAAACTTAGGGCCCAGTACTTC
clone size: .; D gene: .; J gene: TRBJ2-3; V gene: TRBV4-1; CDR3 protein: CASSQDWKRTDTQYF; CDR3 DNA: TGCGCCAGCAGCCAAGATTGGAAGCGAACAGATACGCAGTATTTT
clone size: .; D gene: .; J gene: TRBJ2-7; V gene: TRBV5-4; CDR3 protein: CASRKGAENSYEQYF; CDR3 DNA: TGTGCCAGCAGAAAAGGGGCCGAAAACTCCTACGAGCAGTACTTC
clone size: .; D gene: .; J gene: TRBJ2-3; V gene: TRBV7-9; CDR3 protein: CASISGGSGTDTQYF; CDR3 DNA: TGTGCCAGCATTTCCGGCGGGTCTGGCACAGATACGCAGTATTTT
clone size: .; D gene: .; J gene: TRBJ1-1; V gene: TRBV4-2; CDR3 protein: CASSRGGDEAFF; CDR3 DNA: TGTGCCAGCAGCCGCGGGGGGGACGAAGCTTTCTTT
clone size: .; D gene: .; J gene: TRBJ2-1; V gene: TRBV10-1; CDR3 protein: CASSGGIYNEQFF; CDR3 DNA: TGCGCCAGCAGTGGAGGGATCTACAATGAGCAGTTCTTC
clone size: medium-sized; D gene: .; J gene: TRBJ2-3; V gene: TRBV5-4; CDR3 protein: CASSLGAVLSTDTQYF; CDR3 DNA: TGTGCCAGCAGCTTAGGAGCGGTACTTAGCACAGATACGCAGTATTTT
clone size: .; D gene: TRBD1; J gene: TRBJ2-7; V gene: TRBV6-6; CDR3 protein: CASRGQSYEQYF; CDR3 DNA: TGTGCCAGCAGGGGACAGTCCTACGAGCAGTACTTC
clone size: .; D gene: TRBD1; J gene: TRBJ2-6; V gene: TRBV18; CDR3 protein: CASSPRDRGETGANVLTF; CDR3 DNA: TGTGCCAGCTCACCACGGGACAGGGGGGAGACTGGGGCCAACGTCCTGACTTTC
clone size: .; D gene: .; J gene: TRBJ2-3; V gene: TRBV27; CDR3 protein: CASGPDTQYF; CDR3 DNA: TGTGCCAGCGGACCAGATACGCAGTATTTT
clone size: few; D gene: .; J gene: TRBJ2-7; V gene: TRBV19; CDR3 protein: CASSPNSHEQYF; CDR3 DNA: TGTGCCAGTAGCCCCAATTCGCACGAGCAGTACTTC
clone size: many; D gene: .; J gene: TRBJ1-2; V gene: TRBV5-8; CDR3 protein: CASNPGFRGNYGYTF; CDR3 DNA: TGTGCCAGCAACCCCGGATTCCGGGGGAACTATGGCTACACCTTC
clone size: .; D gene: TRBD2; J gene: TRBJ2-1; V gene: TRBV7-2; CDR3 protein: CASSLGTSGRGYNEQFF; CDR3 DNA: TGTGCCAGCAGCTTAGGGACTAGCGGGAGGGGGTACAATGAGCAGTTCTTC
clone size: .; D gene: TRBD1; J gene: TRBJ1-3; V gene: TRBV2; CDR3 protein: CASSTGTGLSGNTIYF; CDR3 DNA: TGTGCCAGCAGTACCGGGACAGGGCTTTCTGGAAACACCATATATTTT
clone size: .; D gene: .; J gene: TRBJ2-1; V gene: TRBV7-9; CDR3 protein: CASSLGYGGLF; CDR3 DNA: TGTGCCAGCAGCTTAGGTTATGGGGGGCTCTTC
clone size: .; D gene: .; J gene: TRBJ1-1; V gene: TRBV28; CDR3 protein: CATKAPIEGTEAFF; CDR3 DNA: TGTGCTACGAAAGCTCCAATCGAGGGGACTGAAGCTTTCTTT
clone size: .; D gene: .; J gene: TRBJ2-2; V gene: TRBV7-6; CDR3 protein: CASSWGTGELFF; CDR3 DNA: TGTGCCAGCAGCTGGGGCACCGGGGAGCTGTTTTTT
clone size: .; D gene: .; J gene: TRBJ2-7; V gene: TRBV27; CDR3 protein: CASSLQGQIDEQYF; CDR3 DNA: TGTGCCAGCAGTTTACAGGGGCAAATCGACGAGCAGTACTTC
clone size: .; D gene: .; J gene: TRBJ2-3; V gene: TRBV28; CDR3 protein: CASSSLWGGTDTQYF; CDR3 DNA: TGTGCCAGCAGTTCCTTGTGGGGGGGCACAGATACGCAGTATTTT
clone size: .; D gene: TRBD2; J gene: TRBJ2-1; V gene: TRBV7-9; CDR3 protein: CASSLMGLAGENEQFF; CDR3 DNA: TGTGCCAGCAGCTTAATGGGACTAGCGGGAGAAAATGAGCAGTTCTTC